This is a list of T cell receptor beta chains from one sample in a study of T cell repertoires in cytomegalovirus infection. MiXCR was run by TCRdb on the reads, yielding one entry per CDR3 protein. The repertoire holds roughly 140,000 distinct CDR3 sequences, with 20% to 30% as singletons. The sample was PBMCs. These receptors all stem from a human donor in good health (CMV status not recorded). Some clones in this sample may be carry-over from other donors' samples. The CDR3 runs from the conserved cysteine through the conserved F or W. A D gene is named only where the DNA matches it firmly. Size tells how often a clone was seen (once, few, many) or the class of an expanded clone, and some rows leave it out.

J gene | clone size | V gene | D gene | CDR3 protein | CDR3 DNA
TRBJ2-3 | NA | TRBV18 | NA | CASSLGSDTQYF | TGTGCCAGCTCACTCGGGTCAGATACGCAGTATTTT
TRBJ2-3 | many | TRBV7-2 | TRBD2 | CASSLDGAGSRTDTQYF | TGTGCCAGCAGCTTAGATGGAGCGGGGTCACGCACAGATACGCAGTATTTT
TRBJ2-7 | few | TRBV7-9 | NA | CASSPRPPSSPLAYEQYF | TGTGCCAGCAGCCCCCGCCCCCCCTCTAGTCCCCTTGCCTACGAGCAGTACTTC
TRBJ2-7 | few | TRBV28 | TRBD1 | CASSRIGTGGDEQYF | TGTGCCAGCAGCCGAATCGGGACAGGGGGAGACGAGCAGTACTTC
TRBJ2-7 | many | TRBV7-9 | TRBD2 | CASSLTSGGPSYEQYF | TGTGCCAGCAGCTTGACTAGCGGGGGTCCTTCCTACGAGCAGTACTTC
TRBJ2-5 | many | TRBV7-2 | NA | CASSSVPAQETQYF | TGTGCCAGCAGCTCCGTCCCCGCCCAAGAGACCCAGTACTTC
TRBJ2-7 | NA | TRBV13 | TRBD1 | CASSDTNRGRASYEQYF | TGTGCCAGCAGCGACACCAACAGGGGGCGGGCCTCCTACGAGCAGTACTTC
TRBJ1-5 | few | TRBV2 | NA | CASSVGGVRNQPQHF | TGTGCCAGCAGTGTAGGGGGGGTTCGGAATCAGCCCCAGCATTTT
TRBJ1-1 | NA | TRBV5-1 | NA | CASSLTPEGGAFF | TGCGCCAGCAGCTTAACCCCAGAGGGGGGGGCTTTCTTT
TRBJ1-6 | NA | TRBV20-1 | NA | CSARGDRSSYNSPLHF | TGCAGTGCTAGAGGAGACAGGAGCTCCTATAATTCACCCCTCCACTTT
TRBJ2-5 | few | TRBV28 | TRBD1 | CASSLDRVIETQYF | TGTGCCAGCAGCTTGGACAGGGTTATCGAGACCCAGTACTTC
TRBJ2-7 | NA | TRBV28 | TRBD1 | CASSFTGTGGWEQYF | TGTGCCAGCAGTTTTACCGGGACAGGGGGCTGGGAGCAGTACTTC
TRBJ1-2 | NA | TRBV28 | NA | CASSLRNSNYGYTF | TGTGCCAGCAGTTTACGTAACAGTAACTATGGCTACACCTTC
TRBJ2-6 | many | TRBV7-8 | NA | CASSLSSASGANVLTF | TGTGCCAGCAGCTTATCTTCCGCCTCTGGGGCCAACGTCCTGACTTTC
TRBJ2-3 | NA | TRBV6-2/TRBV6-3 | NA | CASSYQLPFTTDTQYF | TGTGCCAGCAGTTACCAACTACCTTTCACCACAGATACGCAGTATTTT
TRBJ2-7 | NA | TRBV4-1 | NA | CASSQLGPGEQYF | TGCGCCAGCAGCCAACTAGGGCCTGGCGAGCAGTACTTC
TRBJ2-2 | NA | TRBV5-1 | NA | CASSLEIGELFF | TGCGCCAGCTCCCTCGAAATCGGGGAGCTGTTTTTT
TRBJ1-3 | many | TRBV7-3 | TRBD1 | CASSPQGAAGNTIYF | TGTGCCAGCAGCCCTCAGGGGGCGGCGGGAAACACCATATATTTT
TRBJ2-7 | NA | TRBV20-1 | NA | CSASPPPSGYEQYF | TGCAGTGCTAGTCCACCCCCCTCGGGCTACGAGCAGTACTTC
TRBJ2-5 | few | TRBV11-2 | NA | CASSLVHSAQETQYF | TGTGCCAGCAGCTTAGTACACAGCGCCCAAGAGACCCAGTACTTC
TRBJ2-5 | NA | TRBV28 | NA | CASSLSGTAMETQYF | TGTGCCAGCAGTTTATCCGGGACTGCTATGGAGACCCAGTACTTC
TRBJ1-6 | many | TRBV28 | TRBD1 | CASSSTTGQGNSPLHF | TGTGCCAGCAGTTCCACCACGGGACAGGGAAATTCACCCCTCCACTTT
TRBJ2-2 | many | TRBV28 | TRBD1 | CASSVDRGSAGELFF | TGTGCCAGCAGTGTTGACAGGGGAAGCGCCGGGGAGCTGTTTTTT